Sequencing of this T cell receptor beta chain was carried out in a study of blood T cell repertoires in COVID-19. Study information: Sites across the United States, Italy and Spain contributed samples from acute and convalescent COVID-19. The analysed material was cDNA or gDNA that came from T cells, B-cell-depleted T cells, or PBMCs.

Study processing details: Cell counts per sample came from amplifying reference gene primers. Repertoires were generated with immunoSEQ multiplex PCR, while TCRdb's copy carries only in-frame clones and drops some. V and J calls and clone size follow that table, whereas D and trimming were derived from the DNA. The table includes about 140,000 clones, approximately 83% detected once. The sequence came from a human donor in a cohort sampled during active COVID-19. Sequences were obtained from peripheral blood.

Written as DNA, the CDR3 is TGTGCCAGCAGTTTAATAGCGGGAGGGTCCAACTACCTACCCTCCTACGAGCAGTACTTC. Amino acid sequence: CASSLIAGGSNYLPSYEQYF. This rearrangement joins TRBV28 to TRBJ2-7, with 11 bases fitting TRBD2. Germline V gene lookup returns CDR1 MDHEN and CDR2 SYDVKM. The CDR3 loop spans 20 amino acids. The V segment lost 2 bases and the J segment 0 bases; nucleotides outside the gene matches: 15. Full variable domain (outside the CDR3, taken from reference TRBV28 and TRBJ2-7): DVKVTQSSRYLVKRTGEKVFLECVQDMDHENMFWYRQDPGLGLRLIYFSYDVKMKEKGDIPEGYSVSREKKERFSLILESASTNQTSMYLCASSLIAGGSNYLPSYEQYFGPGTRLTVT.